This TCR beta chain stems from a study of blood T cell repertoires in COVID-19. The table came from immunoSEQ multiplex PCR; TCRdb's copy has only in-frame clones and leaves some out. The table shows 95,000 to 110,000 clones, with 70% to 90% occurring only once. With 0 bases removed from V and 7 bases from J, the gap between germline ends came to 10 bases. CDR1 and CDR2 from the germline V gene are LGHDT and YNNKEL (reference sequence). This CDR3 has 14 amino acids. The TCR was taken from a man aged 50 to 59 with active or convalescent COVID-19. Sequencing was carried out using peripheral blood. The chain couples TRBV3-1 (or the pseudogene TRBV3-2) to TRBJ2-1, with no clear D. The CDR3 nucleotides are TGTGCCAGCAGCCAAGAGTGGCAGTCTAATGAGCAGTTCTTC. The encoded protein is CASSQEWQSNEQFF.